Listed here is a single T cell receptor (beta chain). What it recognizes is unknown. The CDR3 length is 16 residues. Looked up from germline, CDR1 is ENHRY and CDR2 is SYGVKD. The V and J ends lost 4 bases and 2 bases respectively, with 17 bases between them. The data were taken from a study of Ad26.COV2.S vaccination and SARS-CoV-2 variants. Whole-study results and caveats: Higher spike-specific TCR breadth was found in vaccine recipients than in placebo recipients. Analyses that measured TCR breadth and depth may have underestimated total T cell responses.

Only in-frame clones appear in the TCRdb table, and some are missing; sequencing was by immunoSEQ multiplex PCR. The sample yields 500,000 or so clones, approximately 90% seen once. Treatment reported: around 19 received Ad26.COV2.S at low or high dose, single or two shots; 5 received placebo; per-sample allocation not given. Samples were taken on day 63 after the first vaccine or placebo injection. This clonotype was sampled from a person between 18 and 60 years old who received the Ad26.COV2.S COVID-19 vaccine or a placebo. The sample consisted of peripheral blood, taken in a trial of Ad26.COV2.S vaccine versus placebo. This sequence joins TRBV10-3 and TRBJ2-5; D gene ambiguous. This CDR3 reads CAISASLGSIQETQYF. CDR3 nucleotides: TGTGCCATCAGTGCAAGCTTAGGGTCCATACAAGAGACCCAGTACTTC.